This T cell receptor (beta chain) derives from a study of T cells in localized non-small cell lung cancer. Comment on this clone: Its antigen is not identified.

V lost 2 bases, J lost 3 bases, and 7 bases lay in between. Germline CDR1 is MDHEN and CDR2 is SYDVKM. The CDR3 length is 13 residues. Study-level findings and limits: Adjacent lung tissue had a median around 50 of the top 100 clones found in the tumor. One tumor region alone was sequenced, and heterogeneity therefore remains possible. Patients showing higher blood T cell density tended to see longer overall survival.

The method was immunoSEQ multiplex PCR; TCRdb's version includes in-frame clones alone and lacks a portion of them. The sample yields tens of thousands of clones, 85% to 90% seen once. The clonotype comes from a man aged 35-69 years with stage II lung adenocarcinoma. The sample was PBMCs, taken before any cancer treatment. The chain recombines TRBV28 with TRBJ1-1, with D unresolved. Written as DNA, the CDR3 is TGTGCCAGCAGTTTAAGGGCGGACACTGAAGCTTTCTTT. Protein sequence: CASSLRADTEAFF.